A single sample is the source of the 31 T cell receptor beta chains below, sequenced in a study of T cells in Graves' hyperthyroidism and ophthalmopathy. TCR beta CDR3 region amplification was performed from RNA transcripts. The HTBI set primed first-round TCR CDR3 RT-PCR. Using its own MiXCR run on the multiplex PCR reads, TCRdb lists one record per CDR3 protein. Among a few hundred thousand distinct CDR3 sequences listed, roughly 50% were seen once. Specimen: peripheral blood or thyroid tissue (not recorded which). The origin of the receptors is a young woman with Graves' hyperthyroidism.

Points on this clonotype: Since the CDR3 does not end with the conserved phenylalanine or tryptophan, this likely comes from a read error. It is unclear where the CDR3 begins or ends on the DNA, so no DNA is shown, and the CDR3 is as TCRdb lists it. The chain recombines TRBV15 with TRBJ1-1; the DNA was not compared with TRBD1, the D call given in the table. Counting both end residues, the CDR3 totals 9 amino acids. Germline V gives CDR1 LNHNV, CDR2 YYDKDF (reference sequence). CDR3 loop: CATSRARGR.

This clonotype was seen many times. The chain couples TRBV5-6 to TRBJ2-7; tentatively, D is TRBD2 (7 bases). From germline, CDR1 is SGHDT and CDR2 YYEEEE. The CDR3 spans 14 residues. V shed 2 bases and J shed 4 bases, with 13 bases lying between them. The CDR3 here is CASSFGGRGYEQYF. The CDR3 DNA reads TGTGCCAGCAGCTTCGGGGGGCGCGGGTACGAGCAGTACTTC.

CDR3 nucleotides: TGCAGTGCTAGAGCCACCCTCCGCACTAGCGGCTCCTACAATGAGCAGTTCTTC. It specifies CSARATLRTSGSYNEQFF. This chain uses TRBV20-1 with TRBJ2-1, with 8 bases lining up with TRBD2. J was trimmed by 0 bases and V by 1 base; bases with no gene match: 11. Germline values: CDR1 DFQATT, CDR2 SNEGSKA (reference sequence). This CDR3 comprises 18 residues.

This clonotype was seen repeatedly, ten times or more. This chain connects TRBV30 to TRBJ1-4, with no clear D. Germline V gene data show CDR1 as GTSNPN and CDR2 as SVGIG (reference sequence). V was shortened by 0 bases and J by 8 bases, with 7 bases between the two germline ends. The CDR3 runs 12 residues. The chain's CDR3 is CAWSVLREKLFF. CDR3 nucleotide sequence: TGTGCCTGGAGTGTACTTCGGGAAAAACTGTTTTTT.

V and J are TRBV24-1 and TRBJ2-1; 12 nucleotides align to TRBD1. The CDR3 is 16 amino acids. Per the germline V gene, CDR1 is KGHDR and CDR2 is SFDVKD. V lost 5 bases to trimming and J lost 9 bases; unmatched junction nucleotides: 10. This CDR3 is CATSVRDRGRSGEQFF. The DNA for the CDR3 is TGTGCCACCAGTGTCAGGGACAGGGGGCGATCCGGTGAGCAGTTCTTC.

This clonotype has only a few counts. V gene TRBV27 combines with J gene TRBJ2-7; 10 nucleotides match TRBD2. V lost 4 bases and J lost 4; bases outside the gene matches: 1. This CDR3 comprises 13 residues. In germline, CDR1 is MNHEY, CDR2 SMNVEV (reference sequence). CDR3 in DNA: TGTGCCAGCAGTTCGACTAGCGGGTACGAGCAGTACTTC. It yields the protein CASSSTSGYEQYF.

As concerns this clonotype: The junction departs from germline at one end; a sequencing error may be responsible. The V call is TRBV9, the J call TRBJ2-5, with 9 bases aligning to TRBD1. The CDR3 has 13 amino acids. The germline V gene encodes CDR1 SGDLS and CDR2 YYNGEE. The CDR3 is CARRWTGDETQYF. In DNA form, the CDR3 reads TGTGCCCGCAGGTGGACAGGGGATGAGACCCAGTACTTC.

In its sample, this clonotype was seen many times. The rearrangement uses TRBV12-5 and TRBJ1-6; 7 bases are a match to TRBD1. The CDR3 sequence is 14 residues long. The V gene end was trimmed by 7 bases and the J gene end by 4 bases; junction bases not matched to a gene: 4. Germline CDR1 LGHNT, CDR2 FRNRAP. CDR3 region: CASVRDSYNSPLHF. CDR3 nucleotides: TGTGCTAGTGTTCGGGACAGTTATAATTCACCCCTCCACTTT.

Ten or more counts support this clonotype. This chain uses TRBV20-1 with TRBJ1-5; D is unclear. CDR1 DFQATT and CDR2 SNEGSKA come from the germline V gene (reference sequence). This CDR3 has 13 amino acids. V gave up 0 bases and J gave up 7 bases, with 10 bases separating them. CDR3 DNA: TGCAGTGCTAGAGATCAAGGATGGCAGCCCCAGCATTTT. Its translation is CSARDQGWQPQHF.

To note about this clonotype: One end of the junction is discordant with germline, which a read error may explain. The chain has TRBV7-9 and TRBJ1-1, with 8 bases identical to TRBD1. Germline CDR1 is SEHNR and CDR2 is FQNEAQ (reference sequence). CDR3 length equals 14 residues. The CDR3 coding sequence is TGTGCCAGCAGTGAGGACAGGGTGAGCCCTGAAGCTTCCTTT. Translating it yields CASSEDRVSPEASF.

This clonotype was recorded a few times. The rearrangement links TRBV24-1 to TRBJ2-1; unclear D gene. The V and J ends lost 3 bases and 0 bases respectively, with 11 bases between them. Germline V gene data show CDR1 as KGHDR and CDR2 as SFDVKD. The CDR3 sequence is 16 residues long. The CDR3, as DNA: TGTGCCACCAGTGATGCGGACGTGAGCTCCTACAATGAGCAGTTCTTC. Its translation: CATSDADVSSYNEQFF.

This clonotype was recorded many times. The rearrangement links TRBV7-9 to TRBJ2-7, with no clear D. This CDR3 is built from 12 residues. With 2 bases removed from V and 4 bases from J, the gap between germline ends came to 6 bases. Germline V CDR1 and CDR2: SEHNR, FQNEAQ (reference sequence). For the CDR3, the DNA is TGTGCCAGCAGCTTAAGCCTGTACGAGCAGTACTTC. Translated: CASSLSLYEQYF.

On this clonotype itself: A clone one base away is much larger, so this may be a read error. The rearrangement uses TRBV20-1 and TRBJ2-2; 8 nucleotides line up with TRBD1. This CDR3 contains 15 residues. CDR1 is DFQATT, CDR2 SNEGSKA, per germline (reference sequence). With 1 base clipped from V and 1 base from J, the junction kept 2 bases outside the gene matches. The CDR3 nucleotides read TGCAGTGCTAGAGCCGGGACAGGGAACACCGGGGAGCTGTTTTTT. Protein product: CSARAGTGNTGELFF.

This clonotype appeared once. Lacking the conserved final phenylalanine or tryptophan, this CDR3 likely reflects a read error. No DNA is shown, since the ends of the CDR3 on it are uncertain; the CDR3 is the one TCRdb lists. The chain joins TRBV20-1 to TRBJ1-5. The CDR3 has 8 residues if both end residues are counted. Germline V gene sequence: CDR1 DFQATT, CDR2 SNEGSKA (reference sequence). The CDR3 here is CSASDLAG.

The table lists this clonotype with many counts. The chain has TRBV12-3 or TRBV12-4 and TRBJ2-2, with a possible D match to TRBD1 (5 bases). The CDR3 has 16 residues. V was shortened by 1 base and J by 1 base, with 10 bases between the two germline ends. The CDR3 spells CASSLGQSWNTGELFF. In DNA form, the CDR3 reads TGTGCCAGCAGTTTAGGACAGTCCTGGAACACCGGGGAGCTGTTTTTT.

The CDR3 DNA reads as TGTGCCAGCACCCCCACCGGGACCTATAATTCACCCCTCCACTTT. Translated, it gives CASTPTGTYNSPLHF. The chain joins TRBV6-6 to TRBJ1-6; no firm D call. Trimming took off 7 bases at V and 2 bases at J, with 12 bases between the two ends. The CDR3 covers 15 residues. The V gene's germline CDR1 is MNHNY and CDR2 SVGAGI (reference sequence).

In this sample, this clonotype turned up once. The V call is TRBV5-1, the J call TRBJ1-4, with 8 bases fitting TRBD1. Germline CDR1 SGHRS, CDR2 YFSETQ. The trim removed 2 bases at V and 13 bases at J, leaving 7 bases unmatched. This CDR3 region has 13 residues. The CDR3 nucleotides are TGCGCCAGCAGCTTAGACAGGGGTGAGACACTGTTTTTT. Its protein product is CASSLDRGETLFF.

A word on this clonotype: One junction end does not reproduce the germline sequence, and a read error may be involved. This chain connects TRBV19 to TRBJ2-2; D unclear. Germline V lookup: CDR1 LNHDA, CDR2 SQIVND (reference sequence). The CDR3 extends over 9 amino acids. The chain's CDR3 is CATTRELFF. In DNA form, the CDR3 reads TGTGCCACCACCCGGGAGCTGTTTTTT. Supplemented by reference TRBV19 and TRBJ2-2, the full variable domain reads DGGITQSPKYLFRKEGQNVTLSCEQNLNHDAMYWYRQDPGQGLRLIYYSQIVNDFQKGDIAEGYSVSREKKESFPLTVTSAQKNPTAFYLCATTRELFFGEGSRLTVL.

The chain combines TRBV10-3 with TRBJ2-5; 11 bases are a match to TRBD1. The length of the CDR3 is 14 residues. Germline V gene sequence: CDR1 ENHRY, CDR2 SYGVKD. The junction had 3 bases not matched to a gene; V was cut back by 6 bases and J by 3 bases. The CDR3 protein is CAIRMGQGEETQYF. CDR3 bases: TGTGCCATCAGGATGGGACAGGGGGAAGAGACCCAGTACTTC.

V and J are TRBV19 and TRBJ1-1; 8 bases line up with TRBD1. The ends lost 4 bases at V and 0 bases at J; junction bases unmatched: 13. The CDR3 totals 18 residues. The germline V gene has CDR1 LNHDA and CDR2 SQIVND (reference sequence). The CDR3 protein is CASSNRDRPYLMNTEAFF. The CDR3 DNA reads as TGTGCCAGTAGTAACCGGGACAGGCCTTACCTCATGAACACTGAAGCTTTCTTT.

A few counts support this clonotype. In DNA form, the CDR3 reads TGCAGTGCCGGGGGGGAGCCCTGGGGGGAGCTGTTTTTT. Translated, it gives CSAGGEPWGELFF. V and J are TRBV20-1 and TRBJ2-2; TRBD2 matches 8 bases. There are 13 residues in the CDR3. The V segment lost 6 bases and the J segment 8 bases; nucleotides outside the gene matches: 8. Germline V gene data show CDR1 as DFQATT and CDR2 as SNEGSKA (reference sequence).

The V call is TRBV11-2, the J call TRBJ2-2; no definite D call. The CDR3 is made up of 17 amino acids. The V gene lost 6 bases and the J gene lost 0 bases, with 17 bases spanning the gap. Germline CDR1 SGHAT, CDR2 FQNNGV. This CDR3 reads CASSYTRTYPNTGELFF. Written as DNA, the CDR3 is TGTGCCAGCAGTTACACCAGGACCTACCCGAACACCGGGGAGCTGTTTTTT.

This clonotype was observed a single time. The chain carries TRBV27 and TRBJ2-2; perhaps TRBD2 as D (5 bases). The CDR3 contains 15 residues. Per germline, CDR1 MNHEY and CDR2 SMNVEV (reference sequence). V was cut by 6 bases and J by 7 bases, with 18 bases left in between. CDR3 sequence: CASSRGPGSGGELFF. In DNA form, the CDR3 reads TGTGCCAGCAGCCGCGGGCCTGGGAGTGGCGGGGAGCTGTTTTTT.

About this clonotype itself: This sequence may be a read error, since a much larger clone differs from it by one base. The gene calls are TRBV5-1 and TRBJ2-7; D could derive from TRBD1 or TRBD2 (5 bases each). Trimming took 3 bases from V and 3 from J, leaving 13 bases between them. Germline values: CDR1 SGHRS, CDR2 YFSETQ. The CDR3 sequence is 14 residues long. The DNA of the CDR3 is TGCGCCAGCAGCTATAGGGGAGACTTCTACGAGCAGTACTTC. It encodes CASSYRGDFYEQYF.

In its sample, this clonotype was seen many times. The rearrangement links TRBV10-3 to TRBJ2-2, with D uncertain. The ends were cut back, 3 bases at V and 1 base at J, with 15 bases in the middle. CDR1 and CDR2 (germline): ENHRY, SYGVKD. The length of the CDR3 is 17 residues. The CDR3 protein is CAISDAETTVNTGELFF. Written as DNA, the CDR3 is TGTGCCATCAGTGACGCCGAGACAACAGTGAACACCGGGGAGCTGTTTTTT.

V gene TRBV11-1 combines with J gene TRBJ2-3; D unclear. Germline CDR1 reads SGHAT; CDR2 reads FQDESV (reference sequence). The CDR3 runs to 16 residues. Trimming pared 5 bases from V and 0 bases from J, leaving 15 bases between. Here the CDR3 reads CASSPPLGFSTDTQYF. In nucleotides, the CDR3 is TGTGCCAGCAGCCCTCCCTTGGGCTTCAGCACAGATACGCAGTATTTT.

This clonotype was detected many times. In DNA, the CDR3 is TGTGCCACCAGTGAGGGCGGACTAGCGGACCAAGAGACCCAGTACTTC. Amino acids: CATSEGGLADQETQYF. V usage is TRBV24-1 and J usage is TRBJ2-5, with 10 bases fitting TRBD2. The CDR3 sequence is 16 residues long. V gave up 4 bases and J gave up 0 bases; unmatched junction bases: 4. Germline CDR1 reads KGHDR; CDR2 reads SFDVKD.

Comments on this clonotype: A much larger clone lies one base from this, so it may be a read error. The chain couples TRBV12-3 or TRBV12-4 to TRBJ2-7; 9 nucleotides match TRBD2. J lost 2 bases, V lost 4 bases, and 9 bases had no gene match. The length of the CDR3 is 16 residues. For the CDR3, the DNA is TGTGCCAGCAGTTGGGTACTAGCGGGCCGCCCCTACGAGCAGTACGTC. Translation gives CASSWVLAGRPYEQYV.

V is TRBV6-5 and J is TRBJ1-1; tentatively, D is TRBD1 (5 bases). The CDR3 runs to 16 residues. The ends were cut back, 0 bases at V and 0 bases at J, with 11 bases in the middle. Germline V gene data show CDR1 as MNHEY and CDR2 as SVGAGI. CDR3: CASSYSRGYMNTEAFF. DNA for the CDR3: TGTGCCAGCAGTTACTCGCGGGGGTACATGAACACTGAAGCTTTCTTT.

The genes are TRBV29-1 and TRBJ1-2, with D possibly matching TRBD1 (5 bases). From germline, CDR1 is SQVTM and CDR2 ANQGSEA. The CDR3 sequence is 12 residues long. V was shortened by 3 bases and J by 4 bases, with 9 bases between the two germline ends. The CDR3 sequence is CSVDAGSYGYTF. Here the CDR3 DNA reads TGCAGCGTTGATGCAGGGAGCTATGGCTACACCTTC.

This clonotype was observed a single time. This chain connects TRBV29-1 to TRBJ2-7; 14 bases match TRBD2. J lost 5 bases, V lost 3 bases, and 6 bases had no gene match. The CDR3 contains 15 residues. Germline loops: CDR1 SQVTM, CDR2 ANQGSEA. DNA of the CDR3: TGCAGCGTTGAGGGACTAGCGGGAGAGCCCAACGAGCAGTACTTC. This translates into CSVEGLAGEPNEQYF.